The source of this T cell receptor (beta chain) is a study of blood T cell repertoires in COVID-19. Study-wide context: Acute-phase and convalescent COVID-19 samples originated in the United States, Italy and Spain. The analysed material was cDNA or gDNA that came from T cells, B-cell-depleted T cells, or PBMCs.

The CDR3 sequence is 14 residues long. Germline lookup yields CDR1 SGHRS and CDR2 YFSETQ. The V gene end was trimmed by 4 bases and the J gene end by 4 bases; junction bases not matched to a gene: 6. TCRdb's table, derived via immunoSEQ multiplex PCR, lists solely in-frame clones and lacks some. Counted here are over 60,000 clones, around nine tenths occurring once; the ten biggest clones make up about an eighth. The V and J genes are TRBV5-1 and TRBJ1-2, with 8 nucleotides matching TRBD1. The receptor was derived from a woman aged 55 to 70 with acute or convalescent COVID-19. What was sequenced was peripheral blood. CDR3 sequence: CASSPGQGTYGYTF. The CDR3 DNA is TGCGCCAGCAGCCCTGGACAGGGCACCTATGGCTACACCTTC.